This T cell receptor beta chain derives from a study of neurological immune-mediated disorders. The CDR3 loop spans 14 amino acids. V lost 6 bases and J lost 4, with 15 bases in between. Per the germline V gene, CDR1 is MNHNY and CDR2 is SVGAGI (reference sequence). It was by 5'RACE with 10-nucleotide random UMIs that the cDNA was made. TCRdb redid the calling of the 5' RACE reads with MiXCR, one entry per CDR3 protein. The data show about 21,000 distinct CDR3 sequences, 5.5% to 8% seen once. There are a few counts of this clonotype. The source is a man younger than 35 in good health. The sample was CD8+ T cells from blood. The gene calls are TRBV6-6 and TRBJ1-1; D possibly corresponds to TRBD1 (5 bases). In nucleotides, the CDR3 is TGTGCCAGCAGCTGGACAAGCATCGGCACTGAAGCTTTCTTT. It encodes CASSWTSIGTEAFF.